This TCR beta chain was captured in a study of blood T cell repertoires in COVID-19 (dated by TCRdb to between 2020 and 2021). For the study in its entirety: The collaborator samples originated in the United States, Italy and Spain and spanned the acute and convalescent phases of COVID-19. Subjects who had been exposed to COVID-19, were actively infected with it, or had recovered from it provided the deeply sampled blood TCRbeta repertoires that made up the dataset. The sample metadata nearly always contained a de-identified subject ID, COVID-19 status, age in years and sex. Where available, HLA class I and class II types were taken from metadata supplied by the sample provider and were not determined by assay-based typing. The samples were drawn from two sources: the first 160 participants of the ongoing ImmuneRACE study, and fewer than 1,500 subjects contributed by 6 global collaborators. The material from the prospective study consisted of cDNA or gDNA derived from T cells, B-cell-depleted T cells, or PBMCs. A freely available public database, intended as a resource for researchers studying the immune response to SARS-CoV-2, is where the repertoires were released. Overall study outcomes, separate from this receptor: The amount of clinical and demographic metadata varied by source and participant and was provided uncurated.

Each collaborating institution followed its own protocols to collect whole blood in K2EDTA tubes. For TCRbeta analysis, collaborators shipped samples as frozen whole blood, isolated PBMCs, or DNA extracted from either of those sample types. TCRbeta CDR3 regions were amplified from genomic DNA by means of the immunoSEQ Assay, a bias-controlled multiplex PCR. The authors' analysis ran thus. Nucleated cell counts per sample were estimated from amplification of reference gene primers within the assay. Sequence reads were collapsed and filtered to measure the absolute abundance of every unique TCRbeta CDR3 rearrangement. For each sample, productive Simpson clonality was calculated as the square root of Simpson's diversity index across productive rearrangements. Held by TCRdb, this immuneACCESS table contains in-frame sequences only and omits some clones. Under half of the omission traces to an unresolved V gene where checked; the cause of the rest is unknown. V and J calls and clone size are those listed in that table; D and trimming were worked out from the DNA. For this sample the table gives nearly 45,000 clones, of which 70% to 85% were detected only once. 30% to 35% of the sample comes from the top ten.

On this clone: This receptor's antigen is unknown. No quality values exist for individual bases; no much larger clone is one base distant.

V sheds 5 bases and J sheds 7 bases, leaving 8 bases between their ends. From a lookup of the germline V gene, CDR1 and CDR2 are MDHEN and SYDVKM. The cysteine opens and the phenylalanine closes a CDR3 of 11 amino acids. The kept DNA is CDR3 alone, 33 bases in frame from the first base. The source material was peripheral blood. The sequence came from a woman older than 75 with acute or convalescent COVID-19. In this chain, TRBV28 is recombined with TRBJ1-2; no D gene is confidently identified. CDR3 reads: CASSDQFGYTF. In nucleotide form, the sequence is TGTGCCAGCAGTGATCAGTTTGGCTACACCTTC.